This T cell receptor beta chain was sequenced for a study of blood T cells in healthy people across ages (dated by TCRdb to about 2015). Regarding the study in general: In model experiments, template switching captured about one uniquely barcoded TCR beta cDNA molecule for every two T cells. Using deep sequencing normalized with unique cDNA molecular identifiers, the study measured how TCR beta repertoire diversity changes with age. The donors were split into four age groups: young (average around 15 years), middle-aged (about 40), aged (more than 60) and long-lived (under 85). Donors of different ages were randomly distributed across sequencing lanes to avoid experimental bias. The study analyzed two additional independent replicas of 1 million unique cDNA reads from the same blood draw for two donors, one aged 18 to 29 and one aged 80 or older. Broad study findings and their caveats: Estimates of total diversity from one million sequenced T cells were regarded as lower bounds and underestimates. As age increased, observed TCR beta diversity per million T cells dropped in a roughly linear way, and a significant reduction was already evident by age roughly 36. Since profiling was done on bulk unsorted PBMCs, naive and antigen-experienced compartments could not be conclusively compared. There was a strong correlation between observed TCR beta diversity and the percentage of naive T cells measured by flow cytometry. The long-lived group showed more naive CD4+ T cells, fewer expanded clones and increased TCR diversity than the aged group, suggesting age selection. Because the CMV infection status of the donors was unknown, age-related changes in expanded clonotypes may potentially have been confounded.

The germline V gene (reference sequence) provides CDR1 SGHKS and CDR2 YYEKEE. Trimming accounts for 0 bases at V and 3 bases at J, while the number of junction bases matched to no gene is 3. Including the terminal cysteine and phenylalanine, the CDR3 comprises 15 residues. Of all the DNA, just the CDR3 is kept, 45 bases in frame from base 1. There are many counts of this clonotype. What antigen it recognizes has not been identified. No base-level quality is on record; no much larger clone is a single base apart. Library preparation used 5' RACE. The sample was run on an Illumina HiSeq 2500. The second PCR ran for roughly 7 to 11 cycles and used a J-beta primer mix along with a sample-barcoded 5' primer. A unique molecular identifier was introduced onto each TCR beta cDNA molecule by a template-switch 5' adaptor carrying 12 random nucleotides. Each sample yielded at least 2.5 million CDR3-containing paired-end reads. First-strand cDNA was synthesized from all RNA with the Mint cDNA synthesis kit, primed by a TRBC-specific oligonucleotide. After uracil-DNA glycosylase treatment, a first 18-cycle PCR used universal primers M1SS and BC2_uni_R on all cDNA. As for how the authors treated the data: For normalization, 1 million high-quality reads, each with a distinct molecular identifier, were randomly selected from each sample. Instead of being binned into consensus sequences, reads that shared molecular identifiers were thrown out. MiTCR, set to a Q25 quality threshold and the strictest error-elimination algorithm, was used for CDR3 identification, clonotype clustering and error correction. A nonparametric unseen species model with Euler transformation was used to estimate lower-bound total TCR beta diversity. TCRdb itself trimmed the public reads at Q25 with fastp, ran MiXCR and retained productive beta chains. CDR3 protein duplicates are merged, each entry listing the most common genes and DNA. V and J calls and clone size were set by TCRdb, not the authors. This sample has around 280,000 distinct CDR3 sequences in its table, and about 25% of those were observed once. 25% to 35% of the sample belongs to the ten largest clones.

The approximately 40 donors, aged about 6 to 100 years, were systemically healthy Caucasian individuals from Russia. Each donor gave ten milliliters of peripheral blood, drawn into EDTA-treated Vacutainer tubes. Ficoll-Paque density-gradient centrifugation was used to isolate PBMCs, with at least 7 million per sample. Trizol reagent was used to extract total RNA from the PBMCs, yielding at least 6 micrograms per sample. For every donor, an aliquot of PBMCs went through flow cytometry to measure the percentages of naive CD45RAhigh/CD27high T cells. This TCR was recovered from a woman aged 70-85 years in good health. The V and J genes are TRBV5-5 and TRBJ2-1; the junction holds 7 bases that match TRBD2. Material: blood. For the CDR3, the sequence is CASSLGGGGYNEQFF. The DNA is TGTGCCAGCAGCTTGGGTGGGGGGGGCTACAATGAGCAGTTCTTC.